The rows below give T cell receptor beta chains drawn from one sample of a study of blood T cells in healthy people across ages. TCRdb re-derived calls from the 5' RACE reads in MiXCR, one entry per CDR3 protein. The top ten hold 7.9% of the sample, which has roughly 1,500,000 distinct CDR3 sequences, around 42% seen once. Sequenced input: blood. These receptors all come from a woman in her late teens or twenties in good health. The CDR3 runs from the conserved cysteine through the conserved F or W. Fields, in order: clone size, J gene, D gene, V gene, CDR3 DNA, CDR3 protein. A D gene is named only where the DNA matches it firmly. Not every row has a clone size; where given, it reads once, few, many or a size class.

clone size: NA; J gene: TRBJ2-3; D gene: NA; V gene: TRBV5-1; CDR3 DNA: TGCGCCAGCACCCGAGACGGGAGTTCGGCAGATACGCAGTATTTT; CDR3 protein: CASTRDGSSADTQYF
clone size: NA; J gene: TRBJ1-2; D gene: NA; V gene: TRBV6-5; CDR3 DNA: TGTGCCAGCAGTTACGGAATTTGGCAGGGGAAGGATGGCTACACCTTC; CDR3 protein: CASSYGIWQGKDGYTF
clone size: NA; J gene: TRBJ2-7; D gene: TRBD2; V gene: TRBV6-2/TRBV6-3; CDR3 DNA: TGTGCCAGCAGCCGTCTCGGACTAGCCTTCGAGCAGTACTTC; CDR3 protein: CASSRLGLAFEQYF
clone size: NA; J gene: TRBJ1-4; D gene: TRBD1; V gene: TRBV4-1; CDR3 DNA: TGCGTCAGCAGTCTCCTTACAGGGGTTCTCGGTGAAAAACTGTTTTTT; CDR3 protein: CVSSLLTGVLGEKLFF
clone size: once; J gene: TRBJ1-2; D gene: NA; V gene: TRBV6-1; CDR3 DNA: TGTGCCAGCAGGGACACCTTCTATGGCTACACCTTC; CDR3 protein: CASRDTFYGYTF
clone size: NA; J gene: TRBJ1-2; D gene: NA; V gene: TRBV30; CDR3 DNA: TGTGCCTGGGAATATCCGGGCCGCTATGGCTACACCTTC; CDR3 protein: CAWEYPGRYGYTF
clone size: NA; J gene: TRBJ1-1; D gene: NA; V gene: TRBV10-3; CDR3 DNA: TGTGCCATCGGATCACCGAATGAAATGAACACTGAAGCTTTCTTT; CDR3 protein: CAIGSPNEMNTEAFF
clone size: few; J gene: TRBJ2-5; D gene: TRBD2; V gene: TRBV11-2; CDR3 DNA: TGTGCCAGCAGCCTAGGGCGGACTAGCGGGGGAGAGCTCCAAGAGACCCAGTACTTC; CDR3 protein: CASSLGRTSGGELQETQYF
clone size: NA; J gene: TRBJ2-3; D gene: NA; V gene: TRBV20-1; CDR3 DNA: TGCAGTGCTAGAGATTCAGGAGAACGCACAGATACGCAGTATTTT; CDR3 protein: CSARDSGERTDTQYF
clone size: few; J gene: TRBJ2-5; D gene: NA; V gene: TRBV20-1; CDR3 DNA: TGCAGTGCTAGAACCGGGGTTCGAGAGACCCAGTACTTC; CDR3 protein: CSARTGVRETQYF
clone size: NA; J gene: TRBJ1-2; D gene: NA; V gene: TRBV20-1; CDR3 DNA: TGCAGTCGTACAGGGAAATGGGTTGGTGGCTACACCTTC; CDR3 protein: CSRTGKWVGGYTF
clone size: NA; J gene: TRBJ1-2; D gene: TRBD1; V gene: TRBV30; CDR3 DNA: TGTGCCTGGAATTCCGGGACAGGGTTCGGCTACACCTTC; CDR3 protein: CAWNSGTGFGYTF
clone size: NA; J gene: TRBJ1-2; D gene: TRBD1; V gene: TRBV11-2; CDR3 DNA: TGTGCCAGCAGCTTAGCCATAGGGGACAGGGCGAATGGCTACACCTTC; CDR3 protein: CASSLAIGDRANGYTF
clone size: few; J gene: TRBJ2-7; D gene: TRBD2; V gene: TRBV20-1; CDR3 DNA: TGCAGTGCTAGATTGACTAGCGAAATCTACGAGCAGTACTTC; CDR3 protein: CSARLTSEIYEQYF
clone size: few; J gene: TRBJ2-1; D gene: TRBD2; V gene: TRBV12-5; CDR3 DNA: TGTGCTAGTGGTTTGGGACTAACTAGCGGGGGCGAAAATGAGCAGTTCTTC; CDR3 protein: CASGLGLTSGGENEQFF
clone size: NA; J gene: TRBJ2-1; D gene: TRBD2; V gene: TRBV14; CDR3 DNA: TGTGCCAGCAGCCAAGATCGTGGGCTAGCGGGAGGACCGATAGATGAGCAGTTCTTC; CDR3 protein: CASSQDRGLAGGPIDEQFF